The 27 T cell receptor beta chains presented below share a single source sample, sequenced in a study of cytotoxic CD8 clonotypes in ibrutinib-treated CLL. Profiled with immunoSEQ multiplex PCR; TCRdb holds only in-frame clones, not every one. In the table there are around 310,000 clones, around four fifths of which are singletons. The specimen was PBMCs, collected before ibrutinib treatment. These receptors came from a human donor with chronic lymphocytic leukemia.

The gene calls are TRBV15 and TRBJ1-1, with D maybe TRBD1 (5 bases). The V gene lost 4 bases and the J gene lost 1 base, with 7 bases spanning the gap. Germline values: CDR1 LNHNV, CDR2 YYDKDF (reference sequence). This CDR3 is built from 13 residues. The CDR3 loop reads CATSTGANTEAFF. DNA of the CDR3: TGTGCCACCAGCACCGGGGCGAACACTGAAGCTTTCTTT.

The gene calls are TRBV10-3 and TRBJ2-1; 10 bases line up with TRBD2. J was trimmed by 7 bases and V by 7 bases; bases with no gene match: 4. Germline V gene data show CDR1 as ENHRY and CDR2 as SYGVKD. The CDR3 length is 13 residues. The CDR3, as DNA: TGTGCCATCAAAGCGGGAGGGTTGAATGAGCAGTTCTTC. This gives the protein CAIKAGGLNEQFF.

The genes are TRBV7-6 and TRBJ2-5, with 10 bases matching TRBD2. This CDR3 spans 16 amino acids. Germline CDR1 SGHVS, CDR2 FNYEAQ. V lost 6 bases, J lost 4 bases, and 11 bases stayed unmatched. CDR3 sequence: CASSPNSGRMGETQYF. In nucleotides, the CDR3 is TGTGCCAGCAGTCCCAATAGCGGGAGGATGGGAGAGACCCAGTACTTC.

The chain combines TRBV7-8 with TRBJ2-7; D gene ambiguous. CDR3 length: 14 residues. V was shortened by 3 bases and J by 2 bases, with 11 bases between the two germline ends. Germline V lookup: CDR1 SGHVS, CDR2 FQNEAQ. In DNA form, the CDR3 reads TGTGCCAGCAGCTTGACGCGAGTCCCCTACGAGCAGTACTTC. Its translation: CASSLTRVPYEQYF.

The table lists this clone with a few counts. V gene TRBV5-1 combines with J gene TRBJ1-1; D remains unclear. CDR3 length: 14 residues. Trimming stripped 4 bases from V and 3 bases from J, with 13 bases between. Germline CDR1 and CDR2: SGHRS and YFSETQ. The CDR3 protein is CASSLAGLYTEAFF. The CDR3 coding sequence is TGCGCCAGCAGCCTCGCGGGGTTATACACTGAAGCTTTCTTT.

This chain uses TRBV7-2 with TRBJ2-3; a weak D match, TRBD2 (6 bases). This CDR3 is 14 amino acids long. Per germline, CDR1 SGHTA and CDR2 FQGNSA. V was pared by 1 base and J by 6 bases, with 11 bases between. The CDR3 nucleotides are TGTGCCAGCAGCTTAGGACTAGAGGCTGATACGCAGTATTTT. Translated, it gives CASSLGLEADTQYF.

The V gene is TRBV27, the J gene TRBJ2-7; 7 nucleotides line up with TRBD1. V shed 6 bases and J 3 bases; nucleotides not matched to a gene: 14. The CDR3 is 16 amino acids. CDR1 and CDR2 (germline): MNHEY, SMNVEV (reference sequence). CDR3 DNA sequence: TGTGCCAGCAGCTCCCTCTATAGGGGGCCCCACTACGAGCAGTACTTC. Protein product: CASSSLYRGPHYEQYF.

The chain has TRBV9 and TRBJ2-2, with D maybe TRBD1 (5 bases). V gave up 0 bases and J gave up 4 bases, with 10 bases separating them. There are 15 residues in the CDR3. Germline CDR1 reads SGDLS; CDR2 reads YYNGEE. The CDR3 DNA reads as TGTGCCAGCAGCGTAGCCGGACATAGCACCGGGGAGCTGTTTTTT. Translated, it gives CASSVAGHSTGELFF.

V gene TRBV7-9 combines with J gene TRBJ2-7; 11 bases are a match to TRBD1. The CDR3 runs to 14 residues. Looked up from germline, CDR1 is SEHNR and CDR2 is FQNEAQ (reference sequence). The trim removed 5 bases at V and 4 bases at J, leaving 4 bases unmatched. CDR3 nucleotide sequence: TGTGCCAGCAGCCGGACAGGGGGCGAATACGAGCAGTACTTC. The encoded protein is CASSRTGGEYEQYF.

The V call is TRBV14, the J call TRBJ1-2; no clear D. Trimming took 4 bases from V and 2 from J, leaving 11 bases between them. The V gene's germline CDR1 is SGHDN and CDR2 FVKESK. The CDR3 length is 14 residues. CDR3 in amino acids: CASSPLGGNYGYTF. The CDR3 DNA follows: TGTGCCAGCAGCCCCCTCGGAGGGAACTATGGCTACACCTTC.

This chain links TRBV29-1 with TRBJ2-3; D uncertain. Germline V lookup: CDR1 SQVTM, CDR2 ANQGSEA. CDR3 length equals 13 residues. Trimming left V 7 bases short and J 0 bases short, with 11 bases between. The CDR3 DNA reads TGCAGCGCTCAGGAGACTAGCACAGATACGCAGTATTTT. Protein product: CSAQETSTDTQYF.

This chain uses TRBV27 with TRBJ2-7; 7 bases agree with TRBD2. The CDR3 contains 13 residues. Trimming at V came to 4 bases and at J to 4 bases, leaving 4 bases not matched to a gene. Germline V gene data show CDR1 as MNHEY and CDR2 as SMNVEV (reference sequence). The CDR3 sequence is CASSSGLVYEQYF. As DNA, the CDR3 is TGTGCCAGCAGTTCCGGACTAGTTTACGAGCAGTACTTC.

The chain employs TRBV9 and TRBJ2-1; D is uncertain. CDR1 SGDLS and CDR2 YYNGEE come from the germline V gene. The CDR3 totals 14 residues. Trimming took off 4 bases at V and 0 bases at J, with 8 bases between the two ends. This CDR3 is CASSLGGSYNEQFF. DNA of the CDR3: TGTGCCAGCAGCCTCGGCGGCTCCTACAATGAGCAGTTCTTC.

The rearrangement links TRBV19 to TRBJ2-7, with 9 bases that match TRBD2. Trimming removed 3 bases from V and 0 bases from J; junction bases left unmatched: 3. Per the germline V gene, CDR1 is LNHDA and CDR2 is SQIVND (reference sequence). The CDR3 length is 15 residues. The CDR3 region is CASSILAGTSYEQYF. The DNA of the CDR3 is TGTGCCAGTAGTATCCTAGCGGGAACCTCCTACGAGCAGTACTTC.

The J gene is TRBJ1-1, the V gene TRBV7-2, with D unresolved. Trimming stripped 1 base from V and 5 bases from J, with 20 bases between. The CDR3 has 17 amino acids. Germline values: CDR1 SGHTA, CDR2 FQGNSA. Written as DNA, the CDR3 is TGTGCCAGCAGCTTAGAAGGTGTCGACGGGTTTACGACTGAAGCTTTCTTT. Translated, it gives CASSLEGVDGFTTEAFF. The variable domain in full, completed from reference TRBV7-2 and TRBJ1-1, reads GAGVSQSPSNKVTEKGKDVELRCDPISGHTALYWYRQSLGQGLEFLIYFQGNSAPDKSGLPSDRFSAERTGGSVSTLTIQRTQQEDSAVYLCASSLEGVDGFTTEAFFGQGTRLTVV.

This sequence joins TRBV11-3 and TRBJ2-7; perhaps TRBD2 as D (6 bases). The length of the CDR3 is 13 residues. From germline, CDR1 is SGHNT and CDR2 YENEEA. V gave up 1 base and J gave up 6 bases, with 10 bases separating them. CDR3 nucleotide sequence: TGTGCCAGCAGCTTAGGCAGAGCGGGCGAGCAGTACTTC. Amino acids: CASSLGRAGEQYF.

The V gene is TRBV2, the J gene TRBJ2-1; D could derive from TRBD1 or TRBD2 (5 bases each). Germline lookup yields CDR1 SNHLY and CDR2 FYNNEI. The V gene lost 6 bases and the J gene lost 4 bases, with 10 bases spanning the gap. The length of the CDR3 is 13 residues. The CDR3: CASRSGPYNEQFF. The CDR3 region has the DNA TGTGCCAGCAGGTCGGGGCCGTACAATGAGCAGTTCTTC.

This chain connects TRBV7-6 to TRBJ2-1; D call uncertain. V was clipped by 1 base and J by 3 bases, with 10 bases between them. The CDR3 is made up of 15 amino acids. Germline CDR1 and CDR2: SGHVS and FNYEAQ. The CDR3 reads CASSLDQTGYNEQFF. In DNA form, the CDR3 reads TGTGCCAGCAGCTTAGATCAAACCGGCTACAATGAGCAGTTCTTC.

This chain uses TRBV30 with TRBJ2-7; 7 bases match TRBD2. In germline, CDR1 is GTSNPN, CDR2 SVGIG (reference sequence). The CDR3 is 14 residues long. V gave up 4 bases and J gave up 3 bases; unmatched junction bases: 9. The CDR3 protein is CAWTYRDYFYEQYF. The CDR3 DNA reads as TGTGCCTGGACCTACCGGGACTACTTCTACGAGCAGTACTTC.

This clone was found a few times. The chain's CDR3 is CASSKGEGLTGELFF. CDR3 bases: TGTGCCAGCAGCAAGGGGGAGGGGCTCACCGGGGAGCTGTTTTTT. This sequence joins TRBV9 and TRBJ2-2; a possible D gene is TRBD2 (7 bases). Germline V gene sequence: CDR1 SGDLS, CDR2 YYNGEE. The CDR3 sequence is 15 residues long. V was trimmed by 4 bases and J by 4 bases, leaving 14 bases between them.

V usage is TRBV6-5 and J usage is TRBJ2-1; TRBD1 aligns across 9 bases. V was clipped by 2 bases and J by 2 bases; unmatched bases: 4. Germline CDR1 and CDR2: MNHEY and SVGAGI. This CDR3 has 16 amino acids. In DNA, the CDR3 is TGTGCCAGCAGTTACGTCGGGACAGGGCCCTACAATGAGCAGTTCTTC. This gives the protein CASSYVGTGPYNEQFF.

The chain is built from TRBV7-9 and TRBJ1-1, with TRBD1 matching over 7 bases. This CDR3 comprises 15 residues. The germline gives CDR1 SEHNR, CDR2 FQNEAQ (reference sequence). The junction had 4 bases not matched to a gene; V was cut back by 2 bases and J by 1 base. CDR3 nucleotide sequence: TGTGCCAGCAGCTTATTAGGACAGGCGAACACTGAAGCTTTCTTT. It codes for CASSLLGQANTEAFF.

This clone has only a few counts. This chain uses TRBV5-4 with TRBJ2-3; unclear D gene. This CDR3 is built from 14 residues. CDR1 and CDR2 (germline): SGHNT, YYREEE (reference sequence). The V and J ends lost 3 bases and 5 bases respectively, with 13 bases between them. This CDR3 is CASSSDNYEDTQYF. The CDR3 region has the DNA TGTGCCAGCAGCTCCGACAATTACGAAGATACGCAGTATTTT. The whole variable domain, remainder taken from reference TRBV5-4 and TRBJ2-3, is ETGVTQSPTHLIKTRGQQVTLRCSSQSGHNTVSWYQQALGQGPQFIFQYYREEENGRGNFPPRFSGLQFPNYSSELNVNALELDDSALYLCASSSDNYEDTQYFGPGTRLTVL.

The gene calls are TRBV5-1 and TRBJ2-1; possibly TRBD1 for D (6 bases). Germline V CDR1 and CDR2: SGHRS, YFSETQ. Trimming removed 0 bases at V and 0 bases at J, with 7 bases between. This CDR3 has 15 amino acids. The CDR3 region is CASSLGQDSYNEQFF. In DNA form, the CDR3 reads TGCGCCAGCAGCTTGGGACAGGACTCCTACAATGAGCAGTTCTTC.

The V call is TRBV7-2, the J call TRBJ1-4, with 7 nucleotides matching TRBD1. CDR3 length equals 17 residues. V gave up 5 bases and J gave up 3 bases; unmatched junction bases: 12. Germline V gene lookup returns CDR1 SGHTA and CDR2 FQGNSA. The CDR3 DNA reads as TGTGCCAGCAGCCCCACGGTGGGGGGACAGCCTAATGAAAAACTGTTTTTT. It specifies CASSPTVGGQPNEKLFF. The full variable domain, its missing parts supplied by reference TRBV7-2 and TRBJ1-4, is GAGVSQSPSNKVTEKGKDVELRCDPISGHTALYWYRQSLGQGLEFLIYFQGNSAPDKSGLPSDRFSAERTGGSVSTLTIQRTQQEDSAVYLCASSPTVGGQPNEKLFFGSGTQLSVL.

The chain has TRBV6-5 and TRBJ1-2; D gene ambiguous. V was clipped by 5 bases and J by 5 bases, with 12 bases between them. There are 13 residues in the CDR3. Germline V gene lookup returns CDR1 MNHEY and CDR2 SVGAGI. The CDR3 DNA is TGTGCCAGCAGTCCCTCAGGTCCATATGGCTACACCTTC. Translating gives CASSPSGPYGYTF.

The CDR3 protein is CASSQDLLPAGVGNEQFF. The CDR3, as DNA: TGCGCCAGCAGCCAAGATCTGCTTCCAGCGGGAGTAGGCAATGAGCAGTTCTTC. This chain connects TRBV4-3 to TRBJ2-1; 8 nucleotides line up with TRBD2. In germline, CDR1 is LGHNA, CDR2 YSLEER. The CDR3 is 18 residues long. The V and J ends lost 0 bases and 6 bases, in that order; junction bases with no gene match: 13.